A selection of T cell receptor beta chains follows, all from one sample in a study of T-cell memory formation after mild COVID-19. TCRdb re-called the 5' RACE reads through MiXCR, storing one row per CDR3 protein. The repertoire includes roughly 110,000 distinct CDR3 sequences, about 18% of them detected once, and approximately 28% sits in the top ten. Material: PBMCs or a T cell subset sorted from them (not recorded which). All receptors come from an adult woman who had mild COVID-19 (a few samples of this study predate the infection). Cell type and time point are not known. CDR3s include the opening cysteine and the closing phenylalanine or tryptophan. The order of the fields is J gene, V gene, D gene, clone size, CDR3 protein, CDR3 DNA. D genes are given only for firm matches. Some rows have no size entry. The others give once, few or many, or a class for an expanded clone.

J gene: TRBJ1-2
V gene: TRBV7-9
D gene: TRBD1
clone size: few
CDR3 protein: CASSALGTDNYGYTF
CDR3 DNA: TGTGCCAGCAGCGCTTTGGGGACAGACAACTATGGCTACACCTTC

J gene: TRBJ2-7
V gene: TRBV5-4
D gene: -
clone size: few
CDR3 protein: CASSHEERIYEQYF
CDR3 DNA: TGTGCCAGCAGCCATGAAGAGCGAATTTACGAGCAGTACTTC

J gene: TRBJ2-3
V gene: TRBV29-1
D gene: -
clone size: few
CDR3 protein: CSVPMPDSDTQYF
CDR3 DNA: TGCAGCGTTCCCATGCCCGACTCAGATACGCAGTATTTT

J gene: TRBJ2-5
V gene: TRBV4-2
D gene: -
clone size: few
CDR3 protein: CASSQDLAGETQYF
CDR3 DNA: TGTGCCAGCAGCCAAGATCTTGCAGGAGAGACCCAGTACTTC

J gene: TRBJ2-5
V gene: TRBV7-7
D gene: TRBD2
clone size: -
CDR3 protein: CASRSSGGGETQYF
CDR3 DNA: TGTGCCAGCAGGTCGAGCGGGGGCGGAGAGACCCAGTACTTC

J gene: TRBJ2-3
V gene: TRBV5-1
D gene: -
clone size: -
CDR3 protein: CASSSLPGLGSGDTQYF
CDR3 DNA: TGCGCCAGCAGCTCCCTACCGGGTCTAGGGAGCGGAGATACGCAGTATTTT

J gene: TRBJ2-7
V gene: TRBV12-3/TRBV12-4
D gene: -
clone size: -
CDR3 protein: CASSPQGYRDEQYF
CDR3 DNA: TGTGCCAGCAGTCCCCAGGGGTACCGTGACGAGCAGTACTTC

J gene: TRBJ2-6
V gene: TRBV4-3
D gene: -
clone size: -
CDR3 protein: CASSQGVGANVLTF
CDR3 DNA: TGCGCCAGCAGCCAGGGAGTTGGGGCCAACGTCCTGACTTTC

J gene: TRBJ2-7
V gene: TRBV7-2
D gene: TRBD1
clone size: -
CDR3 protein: CASSLGGWTGALSYEQYF
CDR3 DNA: TGTGCCAGCAGCTTAGGAGGATGGACAGGGGCCCTCTCCTACGAGCAGTACTTC

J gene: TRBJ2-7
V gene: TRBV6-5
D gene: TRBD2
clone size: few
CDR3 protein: CASSYSALAGGYYEQYF
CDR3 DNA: TGTGCCAGCAGTTACTCGGCCCTAGCGGGAGGGTACTACGAGCAGTACTTC

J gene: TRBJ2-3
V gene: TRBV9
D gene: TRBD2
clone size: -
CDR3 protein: CASSGPLLAGGTDTQYF
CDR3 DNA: TGTGCCAGCAGCGGTCCCCTTCTAGCGGGGGGCACAGATACGCAGTATTTT

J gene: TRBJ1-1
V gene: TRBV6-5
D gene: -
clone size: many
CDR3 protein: CASSYLGGTTEAFF
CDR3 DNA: TGTGCCAGCAGTTACTTGGGTGGGACCACTGAAGCTTTCTTT

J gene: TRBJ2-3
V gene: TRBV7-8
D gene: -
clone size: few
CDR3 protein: CASSLVDGTDTQYF
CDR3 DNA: TGTGCCAGCAGCTTAGTAGATGGGACAGATACGCAGTATTTT

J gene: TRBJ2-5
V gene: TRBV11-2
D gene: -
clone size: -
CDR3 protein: CASSPRSREQETQYF
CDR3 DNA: TGTGCCAGCAGCCCTCGTAGTCGGGAACAAGAGACCCAGTACTTC

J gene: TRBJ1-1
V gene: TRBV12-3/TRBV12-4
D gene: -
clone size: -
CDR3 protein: CASSFVRTNEAFF
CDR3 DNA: TGTGCCAGCAGTTTTGTCAGGACAAATGAAGCTTTCTTT

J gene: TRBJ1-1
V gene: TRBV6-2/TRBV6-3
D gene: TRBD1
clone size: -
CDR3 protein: CASRKDPGQVNTEAFF
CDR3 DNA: TGTGCCAGCAGAAAGGATCCGGGACAGGTGAACACTGAAGCTTTCTTT

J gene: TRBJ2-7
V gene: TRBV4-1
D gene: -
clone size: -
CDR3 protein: CASSQDTLANSYEQYF
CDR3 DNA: TGCGCCAGCAGCCAAGATACCCTAGCGAACTCCTACGAGCAGTACTTC

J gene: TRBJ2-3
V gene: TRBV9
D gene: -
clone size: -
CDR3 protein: CASSAIGETDTQYF
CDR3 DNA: TGTGCCAGCAGCGCGATCGGGGAAACAGATACGCAGTATTTT

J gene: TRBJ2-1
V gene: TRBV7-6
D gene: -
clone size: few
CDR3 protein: CASSLGPGYLNEQFF
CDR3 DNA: TGTGCCAGCAGCTTAGGTCCAGGGTACTTGAATGAGCAGTTCTTC

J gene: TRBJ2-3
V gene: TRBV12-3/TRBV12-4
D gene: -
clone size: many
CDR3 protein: CASSLVREDTQYF
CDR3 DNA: TGTGCCAGCAGTTTAGTGAGGGAGGATACGCAGTATTTT

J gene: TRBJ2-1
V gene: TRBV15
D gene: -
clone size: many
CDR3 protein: CATSRDTGPEQFF
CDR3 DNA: TGTGCCACCAGCAGAGATACAGGGCCTGAGCAGTTCTTC

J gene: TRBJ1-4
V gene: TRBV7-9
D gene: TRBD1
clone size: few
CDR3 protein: CASSRTWDRENEKLFF
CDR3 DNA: TGTGCCAGCAGCCGAACTTGGGACAGAGAAAATGAAAAACTGTTTTTT

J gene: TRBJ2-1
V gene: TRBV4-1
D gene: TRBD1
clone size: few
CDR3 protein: CASSHGGTGVFNEQFF
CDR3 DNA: TGCGCCAGCAGCCACGGAGGGACAGGGGTTTTCAATGAGCAGTTCTTC

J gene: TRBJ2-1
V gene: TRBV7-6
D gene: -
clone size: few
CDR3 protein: CASSPSNEQFF
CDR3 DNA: TGTGCCAGCAGCCCTAGCAATGAGCAGTTCTTC

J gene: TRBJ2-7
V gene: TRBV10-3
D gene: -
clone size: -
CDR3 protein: CAISESVSGEQYF
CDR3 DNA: TGTGCCATCAGTGAGTCGGTCTCGGGGGAGCAGTACTTC

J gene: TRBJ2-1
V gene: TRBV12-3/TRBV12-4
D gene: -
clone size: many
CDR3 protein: CASSFGVQRFF
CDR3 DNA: TGTGCCAGCAGTTTTGGTGTGCAAAGGTTCTTC

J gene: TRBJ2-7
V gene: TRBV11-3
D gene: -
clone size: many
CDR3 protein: CASSLGLGRESYEQYF
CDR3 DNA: TGTGCCAGCAGCTTAGGGCTGGGCCGGGAGAGCTACGAGCAGTACTTC

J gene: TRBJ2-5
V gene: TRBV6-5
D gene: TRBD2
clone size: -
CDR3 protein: CASSPLPGTRQETQYF
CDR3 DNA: TGTGCCAGCAGTCCCCTCCCCGGGACTAGGCAAGAGACCCAGTACTTC

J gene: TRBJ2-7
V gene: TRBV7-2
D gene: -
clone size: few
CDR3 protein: CASSLDGDLYEQYF
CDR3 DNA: TGTGCCAGCAGCCTTGACGGAGATCTCTACGAGCAGTACTTC

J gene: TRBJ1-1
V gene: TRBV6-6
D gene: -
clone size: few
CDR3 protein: CASWDGMNTEAFF
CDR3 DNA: TGTGCCAGCTGGGACGGCATGAACACTGAAGCTTTCTTT

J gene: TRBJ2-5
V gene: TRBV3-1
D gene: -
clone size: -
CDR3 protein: CASSQGRGYSETQYF
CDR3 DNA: TGTGCCAGCAGCCAGGGTCGGGGGTATAGTGAGACCCAGTACTTC

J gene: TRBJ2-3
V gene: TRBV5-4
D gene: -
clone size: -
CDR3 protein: CASSLKGMGTDTQYF
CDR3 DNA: TGTGCCAGCAGCTTAAAGGGGATGGGCACAGATACGCAGTATTTT

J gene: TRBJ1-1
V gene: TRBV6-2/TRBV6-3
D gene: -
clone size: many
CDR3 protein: CASSYTHSNTEAFF
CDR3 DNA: TGTGCCAGCAGTTACACTCACTCGAACACTGAAGCTTTCTTT

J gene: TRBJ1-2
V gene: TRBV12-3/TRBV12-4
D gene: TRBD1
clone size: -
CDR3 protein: CASSSAGTGTNYGYTF
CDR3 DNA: TGTGCCAGCAGTTCGGCCGGGACAGGGACTAACTATGGCTACACCTTC

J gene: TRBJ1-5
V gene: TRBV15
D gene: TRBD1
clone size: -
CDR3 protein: CATRPMGTGEVDQPQHF
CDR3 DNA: TGTGCCACCAGGCCGATGGGGACAGGGGAGGTAGATCAGCCCCAGCATTTT

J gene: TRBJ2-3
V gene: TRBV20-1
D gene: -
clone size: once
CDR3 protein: CSAGPQLLVITQYF
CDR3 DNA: TGCAGTGCCGGACCCCAATTACTAGTCATTACGCAGTATTTT

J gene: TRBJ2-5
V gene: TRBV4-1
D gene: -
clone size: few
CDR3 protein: CASSQDGLNLETQYF
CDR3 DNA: TGCGCCAGCAGCCAGGACGGGTTAAACCTAGAGACCCAGTACTTC

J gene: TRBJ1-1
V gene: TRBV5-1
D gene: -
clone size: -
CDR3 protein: CASSVGWGRGRTEAFF
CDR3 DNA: TGCGCCAGCAGCGTGGGCTGGGGCCGAGGGCGGACTGAAGCTTTCTTT

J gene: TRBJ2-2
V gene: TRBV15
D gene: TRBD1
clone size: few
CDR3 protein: CATSASQDRATGELFF
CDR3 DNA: TGTGCCACCAGCGCGTCCCAAGACAGGGCAACCGGGGAGCTGTTTTTT

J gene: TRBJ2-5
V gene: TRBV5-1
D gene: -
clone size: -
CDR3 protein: CASSFLGPVQETQYF
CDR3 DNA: TGCGCCAGCAGCTTCCTAGGACCGGTGCAAGAGACCCAGTACTTC

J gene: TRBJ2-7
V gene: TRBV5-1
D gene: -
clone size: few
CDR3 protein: CASSHRGLPYEQYF
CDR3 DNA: TGCGCCAGCAGCCACCGGGGCTTACCCTACGAGCAGTACTTC

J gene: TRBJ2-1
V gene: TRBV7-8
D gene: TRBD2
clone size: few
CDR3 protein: CASSLALGVAGGGYNEQFF
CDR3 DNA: TGTGCCAGCAGCTTAGCCCTCGGGGTAGCGGGAGGGGGCTACAATGAGCAGTTCTTC

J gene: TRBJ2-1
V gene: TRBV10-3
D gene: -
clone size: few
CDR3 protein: CAISEGGNEQFF
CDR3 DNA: TGTGCCATCAGTGAGGGTGGCAATGAGCAGTTCTTC

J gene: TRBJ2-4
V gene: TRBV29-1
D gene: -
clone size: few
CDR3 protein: CSVEGPSENIQYF
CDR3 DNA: TGCAGCGTTGAAGGGCCCAGTGAAAACATTCAGTACTTC

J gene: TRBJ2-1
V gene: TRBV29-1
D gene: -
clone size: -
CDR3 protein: CSVPTDNEQFF
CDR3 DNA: TGCAGCGTCCCGACTGACAATGAGCAGTTCTTC

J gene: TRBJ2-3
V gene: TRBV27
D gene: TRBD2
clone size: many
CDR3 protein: CASSLASGGTDTQYF
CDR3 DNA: TGTGCCAGCAGTTTGGCTAGCGGGGGAACAGATACGCAGTATTTT

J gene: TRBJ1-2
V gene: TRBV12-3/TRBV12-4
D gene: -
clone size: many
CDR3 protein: CASTNQGWNYGYTF
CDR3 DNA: TGTGCCAGCACCAATCAAGGTTGGAACTATGGCTACACCTTC

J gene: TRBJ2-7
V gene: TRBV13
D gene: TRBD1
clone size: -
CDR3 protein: CASSSGPQGAYEQYF
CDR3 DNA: TGTGCCAGCAGCTCCGGCCCACAGGGGGCGTACGAGCAGTACTTC

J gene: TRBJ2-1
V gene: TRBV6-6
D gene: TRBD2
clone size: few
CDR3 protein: CASSYLGLAGEGYNEQFF
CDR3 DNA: TGTGCCAGCAGTTACTTAGGACTAGCGGGAGAAGGCTACAATGAGCAGTTCTTC

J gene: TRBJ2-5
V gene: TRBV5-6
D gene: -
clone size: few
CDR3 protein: CASSLGSGETQYF
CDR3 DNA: TGTGCCAGCAGCTTGGGGTCGGGAGAGACCCAGTACTTC

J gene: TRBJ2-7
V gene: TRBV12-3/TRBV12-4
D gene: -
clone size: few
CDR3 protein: CASSLASGYFYEQYF
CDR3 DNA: TGTGCCAGCAGTTTAGCCTCAGGGTACTTCTACGAGCAGTACTTC

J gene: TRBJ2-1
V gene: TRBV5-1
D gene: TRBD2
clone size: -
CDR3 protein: CASSLGLAGDEQFF
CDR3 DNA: TGCGCCAGCAGCTTGGGGCTAGCGGGAGATGAGCAGTTCTTC

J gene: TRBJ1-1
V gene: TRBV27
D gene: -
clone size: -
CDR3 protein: CASSPRGWMNTEAFF
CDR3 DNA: TGTGCCAGCAGTCCCCGGGGTTGGATGAACACTGAGGCTTTCTTT